This T cell receptor beta chain was captured in a study of T-cell reconstitution after alpha-beta-depleted transplantation in children. Preparing the TCRbeta library involved the use of unique molecular identifiers. Using its own MiXCR run on the PCR reads, TCRdb lists one record per CDR3 protein. The table has a few hundred thousand distinct CDR3 sequences, 27% seen once. A few counts support this clonotype. Germline lookup yields CDR1 DFQATT and CDR2 SNEGSKA (reference sequence). The CDR3 loop spans 13 amino acids. The V end was cut by 3 bases, the J end by 1 base, with 6 bases between. The chain links TRBV20-1 to TRBJ2-2, with D possibly being TRBD1 (5 bases). This specimen was PBMCs, taken before TCRalphabeta/CD19-depleted stem cell transplant. The clonotype comes from a boy younger than two with Wiskott-Aldrich syndrome, due to receive a stem cell transplant. The CDR3 protein is CSARTENTGELFF. The CDR3 DNA follows: TGCAGTGCTAGGACAGAGAACACCGGGGAGCTGTTTTTT.